Presented here are 30 T cell receptor beta chains from one specimen sequenced in a study of T cells in Graves' hyperthyroidism and ophthalmopathy. Authors of the study amplified TCR beta CDR3 regions from RNA transcripts. In the first-round RT-PCR of the TCR CDR3, the HTBI primer set was used. TCRdb ran MiXCR on the multiplex PCR reads and lists one entry per CDR3 protein. The table records around 200,000 distinct CDR3 sequences, about a sixth of them present only once. The sequencing sample was made of blood. The receptor source for this set is a woman in her forties or fifties with Graves' hyperthyroidism.

This clonotype was recorded many times. This sequence joins TRBV29-1 and TRBJ1-2; D may be TRBD1 (5 bases). In germline, CDR1 is SQVTM, CDR2 ANQGSEA. Trimming pared 4 bases from V and 6 bases from J, leaving 9 bases between. The length of the CDR3 is 11 residues. The CDR3 DNA reads TGCAGCGTTGGTATCAGGGATGGCTACACCTTC. It yields the protein CSVGIRDGYTF.

This clonotype was detected ten times or more. The chain has TRBV28 and TRBJ2-7, with D perhaps TRBD1 (6 bases). The CDR3 length is 15 residues. The ends were cut back, 4 bases at V and 0 bases at J, with 13 bases in the middle. CDR1 and CDR2 from the germline V gene are MDHEN and SYDVKM. The CDR3 is CASSSQGSPSYEQYF. The CDR3 region has the DNA TGTGCCAGCAGTTCCCAGGGGTCCCCCTCCTACGAGCAGTACTTC.

The CDR3 DNA follows: TGTGCCAGCAGCTTAACAGGGTTAACATACGAGCAGTACTTC. Translation gives CASSLTGLTYEQYF. The V call is TRBV7-9, the J call TRBJ2-7, with a possible D match to TRBD1 (6 bases). Germline V CDR1 and CDR2: SEHNR, FQNEAQ (reference sequence). CDR3 length: 14 amino acids. The V end lost 2 bases, the J end lost 4 bases, and 12 bases lay between the germline ends.

The sample holds many counts of this clonotype. The rearrangement uses TRBV7-2 and TRBJ1-3; perhaps TRBD1 as D (6 bases). Trimming pared 1 base from V and 0 bases from J, leaving 13 bases between. From germline, CDR1 is SGHTA and CDR2 FQGNSA. This CDR3 is 17 amino acids long. The CDR3 spells CASSLEGGRSSGNTIYF. In nucleotides, the CDR3 is TGTGCCAGCAGCTTAGAGGGGGGCAGATCCTCTGGAAACACCATATATTTT. The variable domain in full, with the rest retrieved from reference TRBV7-2 and TRBJ1-3, is GAGVSQSPSNKVTEKGKDVELRCDPISGHTALYWYRQSLGQGLEFLIYFQGNSAPDKSGLPSDRFSAERTGGSVSTLTIQRTQQEDSAVYLCASSLEGGRSSGNTIYFGEGSWLTVV.

The table lists this clonotype with many counts. V is TRBV18 and J is TRBJ1-1, with a weak D call TRBD1 (5 bases). The CDR3 runs 13 residues. CDR1 and CDR2 (germline): KGHSH, LQKENI. V lost 6 bases to trimming and J lost 3 bases, with 11 bases between them. The CDR3 DNA sequence: TGTGCCAGCTCGGCAGGGAGTCACACTGAAGCTTTCTTT. It yields the protein CASSAGSHTEAFF.

This clonotype was found many times. V is TRBV20-1 and J is TRBJ2-1, with D possibly being TRBD1 (6 bases). V lost 0 bases, J lost 7 bases, and 19 bases lay in between. The CDR3 sequence is 16 residues long. Germline V gene data show CDR1 as DFQATT and CDR2 as SNEGSKA (reference sequence). The CDR3 region has the DNA TGCAGTGCTAGAGAGGATTCCCGGACAGCTTCAAATGAGCAGTTCTTC. It yields the protein CSAREDSRTASNEQFF.

This clonotype was observed a few times. The rearrangement links TRBV5-1 to TRBJ1-2, with D uncertain. The CDR3 is made up of 15 amino acids. V lost 3 bases to trimming and J lost 0 bases, with 12 bases between them. Germline V CDR1 and CDR2: SGHRS, YFSETQ. This chain's CDR3 is CASSSEGHTNYGYTF. In DNA form, the CDR3 reads TGCGCCAGCAGCTCTGAGGGCCATACTAACTATGGCTACACCTTC.

The sample holds many counts of this clonotype. The gene calls are TRBV20-1 and TRBJ1-5; no firm D call. The CDR3 contains 12 residues. Trimming removed 6 bases from V and 4 bases from J, with 10 bases in between. Germline V gene data show CDR1 as DFQATT and CDR2 as SNEGSKA (reference sequence). The CDR3 loop reads CSATTGNQPQHF. For the CDR3, the DNA is TGCAGTGCCACGACGGGAAATCAGCCCCAGCATTTT.

This clonotype was recorded many times. This chain uses TRBV6-5 with TRBJ2-6; D ambiguous. There are 17 residues in the CDR3. V was trimmed by 1 base and J by 0 bases, leaving 10 bases between them. Germline V gives CDR1 MNHEY, CDR2 SVGAGI. The CDR3: CASSYFVGVSGANVLTF. The CDR3 nucleotides read TGTGCCAGCAGTTACTTCGTCGGTGTCTCTGGGGCCAACGTCCTGACTTTC.

The genes are TRBV28 and TRBJ2-7, with D unclear. Per the germline V gene, CDR1 is MDHEN and CDR2 is SYDVKM. The CDR3 totals 13 residues. V gave up 1 base and J gave up 2 bases, with 6 bases separating them. CDR3 sequence: CASSLYPAYEQYF. CDR3 nucleotides: TGTGCCAGCAGTTTATACCCGGCCTACGAGCAGTACTTC. Using reference TRBV28 and TRBJ2-7 for the parts outside the CDR3, the full variable domain is DVKVTQSSRYLVKRTGEKVFLECVQDMDHENMFWYRQDPGLGLRLIYFSYDVKMKEKGDIPEGYSVSREKKERFSLILESASTNQTSMYLCASSLYPAYEQYFGPGTRLTVT.

There are many counts of this clonotype. The chain employs TRBV12-3 or TRBV12-4 and TRBJ1-5; D uncertain. The CDR3 runs 16 residues. V lost 5 bases and J lost 0, with 14 bases in between. Written as DNA, the CDR3 is TGTGCCAGCAGTCCAAGGTACGGGATTAGCAATCAGCCCCAGCATTTT. This gives the protein CASSPRYGISNQPQHF.

The table lists this clonotype with a few counts. V is TRBV3-1 and J is TRBJ2-2; 12 positions agree with TRBD2. Germline CDR1 LGHDT, CDR2 YNNKEL (reference sequence). V dropped 4 bases and J dropped 1; count of bases not matched to a gene: 10. There are 19 residues in the CDR3. The CDR3: CASSRLATSGGRNTGELFF. CDR3 DNA sequence: TGTGCCAGCAGCCGTTTGGCGACTAGCGGGGGCCGGAACACCGGGGAGCTGTTTTTT.

This clonotype was seen at least ten times. V gene TRBV5-4 combines with J gene TRBJ2-7, with a tentative D call TRBD1 (5 bases). The CDR3 extends over 11 amino acids. The V gene lost 3 bases and the J gene lost 6 bases, with 7 bases spanning the gap. Looked up from germline, CDR1 is SGHNT and CDR2 is YYREEE (reference sequence). CDR3 sequence reads: CASSSQGEQYF. The CDR3 nucleotides are TGTGCCAGCAGCTCGCAGGGCGAGCAGTACTTC.

This clonotype was found many times. The chain has TRBV20-1 and TRBJ2-1; 7 positions match TRBD2. Germline trimming cut 5 bases from V and 2 bases from J; bases unmatched to any gene: 6. CDR1 DFQATT and CDR2 SNEGSKA come from the germline V gene (reference sequence). The CDR3 totals 14 residues. Here the CDR3 DNA reads TGCAGTGCTTCTGGGGGGGGAGCCTACAATGAGCAGTTCTTC. Translated: CSASGGGAYNEQFF.

This clonotype was recorded many times. This sequence joins TRBV7-2 and TRBJ2-1, with 7 positions matching TRBD1. The CDR3 runs to 14 residues. V trimming: 2 bases; J trimming: 5 bases; junction bases outside the gene matches: 3. The germline V gene has CDR1 SGHTA and CDR2 FQGNSA. The CDR3 DNA sequence: TGTGCCAGCAGCTTAAGACAGGGTAACAATGAGCAGTTCTTC. Its translation is CASSLRQGNNEQFF.

This clonotype was picked up many times. The chain recombines TRBV20-1 with TRBJ1-2, with 8 nucleotides matching TRBD1. Germline lookup yields CDR1 DFQATT and CDR2 SNEGSKA (reference sequence). The junction had 8 bases not matched to a gene; V was cut back by 6 bases and J by 5 bases. CDR3 length: 13 amino acids. The DNA of the CDR3 is TGCAGTGCCCGGGACAGGCTGAGGTATGGCTACACCTTC. Its translation: CSARDRLRYGYTF.

This clonotype was counted ten times or more. The J gene is TRBJ1-1, the V gene TRBV19; D ambiguous. The germline V and J ends were trimmed by 1 base and 3 bases, with 12 bases remaining between them. The germline V gene encodes CDR1 LNHDA and CDR2 SQIVND (reference sequence). The CDR3 totals 15 residues. CDR3 coding DNA: TGTGCCAGTAGTATAGTTCTGGACGGGTACACTGAAGCTTTCTTT. Protein: CASSIVLDGYTEAFF.

The chain recombines TRBV9 with TRBJ2-7, with D hard to call. V was pared by 5 bases and J by 4 bases, with 19 bases between. The CDR3 has 15 amino acids. Per germline, CDR1 SGDLS and CDR2 YYNGEE. The CDR3 DNA reads as TGTGCCAGCAGTCCCCTCGCTGGGGTCCAATACGAGCAGTACTTC. Protein: CASSPLAGVQYEQYF.

This chain links TRBV18 with TRBJ2-5; D unclear. Trimming left V 2 bases short and J 4 bases short, with 8 bases between. CDR1 KGHSH and CDR2 LQKENI come from the germline V gene. The CDR3 covers 13 residues. CDR3 nucleotide sequence: TGTGCCAGCTCACCAGGCGTGGGAGAGACCCAGTACTTC. Amino acid sequence: CASSPGVGETQYF.

The genes are TRBV4-3 and TRBJ1-1, with 7 bases matching TRBD1. Germline assignment: CDR1 LGHNA and CDR2 YSLEER. V was clipped by 2 bases and J by 0 bases; unmatched bases: 6. CDR3 size: 16 residues. The CDR3 sequence is CASSQSPTGMNTEAFF. CDR3 nucleotides: TGCGCCAGCAGCCAAAGCCCGACAGGGATGAACACTGAAGCTTTCTTT.

This clonotype was detected ten times or more. V usage is TRBV19 and J usage is TRBJ2-5; D is unclear. The CDR3 contains 10 residues. Germline V lookup: CDR1 LNHDA, CDR2 SQIVND (reference sequence). The V end lost 7 bases, the J end lost 4 bases, and 4 bases lay between the germline ends. The CDR3 DNA follows: TGTGCCAGTAAGGGAGAGACCCAGTACTTC. Translating it yields CASKGETQYF.

The table lists this clonotype with a few counts. CDR3 nucleotide sequence: TGTGCCAGCAGTTCCACCCGGGGCAGGTCCACTGAAGCTTTCTTT. This gives the protein CASSSTRGRSTEAFF. The chain has TRBV6-5 and TRBJ1-1, with TRBD1 as a possible D gene (5 bases). This CDR3 has 15 residues. Germline assignment: CDR1 MNHEY and CDR2 SVGAGI. The ends were cut back, 4 bases at V and 4 bases at J, with 16 bases in the middle.

The chain is built from TRBV4-1 and TRBJ2-5; the D is unclear. Germline CDR1 is MGHRA and CDR2 is YSYEKL. V was trimmed by 1 base and J by 3 bases, leaving 6 bases between them. The CDR3 sequence is 13 residues long. CDR3 nucleotides: TGCGCCAGCAGCCAAGTAGGCAAAGAGACCCAGTACTTC. This sequence encodes CASSQVGKETQYF.

This clonotype was picked up many times. The chain joins TRBV6-1 to TRBJ1-2; D is ambiguous. CDR3 length: 16 amino acids. V dropped 3 bases and J dropped 0 bases, with 14 bases sitting between them. From germline, CDR1 is MNHNS and CDR2 SASEGT. CDR3 sequence: CASSDFGVATNYGYTF. Here the CDR3 DNA reads TGTGCCAGCAGTGATTTTGGGGTGGCGACTAACTATGGCTACACCTTC.

This clonotype came up many times. The chain is built from TRBV5-1 and TRBJ1-1, with D perhaps matching TRBD1 (5 bases). V lost 5 bases and J 1 base, leaving 12 bases between the germline ends. Germline-derived CDR1 and CDR2 are SGHRS and YFSETQ. This CDR3 contains 14 residues. The CDR3 is CASRRGPSNTEAFF. Written as DNA, the CDR3 is TGCGCCAGCAGACGGGGACCCTCGAACACTGAAGCTTTCTTT. The entire variable domain, with the rest obtained from reference TRBV5-1 and TRBJ1-1, is as follows: KAGVTQTPRYLIKTRGQQVTLSCSPISGHRSVSWYQQTPGQGLQFLFEYFSETQRNKGNFPGRFSGRQFSNSRSEMNVSTLELGDSALYLCASRRGPSNTEAFFGQGTRLTVV.

As regards this clonotype: Germline and junction disagree at one end, which may indicate a read error. V is TRBV5-1 and J is TRBJ1-5; D unclear. This CDR3 comprises 15 residues. Germline CDR1 SGHRS, CDR2 YFSETQ. The CDR3 spells CASSSDLGEGQPQHF. CDR3 nucleotides: TGTGCCAGCAGCTCCGACTTAGGCGAGGGACAGCCCCAGCATTTT.

The sample holds many counts of this clonotype. The V call is TRBV18, the J call TRBJ2-2; D uncertain. The V gene's germline CDR1 is KGHSH and CDR2 LQKENI. The ends were cut back, 1 base at V and 2 bases at J, with 8 bases in the middle. This CDR3 is built from 15 residues. CDR3 DNA sequence: TGTGCCAGCTCACCACGTGAGGTTAACACCGGGGAGCTGTTTTTT. It encodes CASSPREVNTGELFF. Drawing the rest from reference TRBV18 and TRBJ2-2, the complete variable domain is NAGVMQNPRHLVRRRGQEARLRCSPMKGHSHVYWYRQLPEEGLKFMVYLQKENIIDESGMPKERFSAEFPKEGPSILRIQQVVRGDSAAYFCASSPREVNTGELFFGEGSRLTVL.

This clonotype showed up many times. This chain connects TRBV6-1 to TRBJ1-2, with a possible D match to TRBD1 (5 bases). V shed 8 bases and J shed 5 bases, with 12 bases lying between them. There are 12 residues in the CDR3. CDR1 and CDR2 from the germline V gene are MNHNS and SASEGT. CDR3 protein: CASWGGWYGYTF. CDR3 coding DNA: TGTGCCAGCTGGGGGGGGTGGTATGGCTACACCTTC.

This clonotype was detected many times. This chain joins TRBV27 and TRBJ1-5; D remains unclear. The germline V gene has CDR1 MNHEY and CDR2 SMNVEV (reference sequence). CDR3 length: 15 residues. V lost 3 bases and J 2 bases, leaving 11 bases between the germline ends. CDR3 residues: CASSFLGPGNQPQHF. The CDR3 DNA is TGTGCCAGCAGTTTTTTAGGCCCCGGCAATCAGCCCCAGCATTTT.

This clonotype was seen many times. The V gene is TRBV20-1, the J gene TRBJ2-5, with D possibly matching TRBD1 (6 bases). V was clipped by 4 bases and J by 6 bases, with 18 bases between them. The CDR3 totals 14 residues. Germline lookup yields CDR1 DFQATT and CDR2 SNEGSKA (reference sequence). The CDR3 nucleotides read TGCAGTGCTATCCGGGACAACTCTGGGAAGACCCAGTACTTC. Protein sequence: CSAIRDNSGKTQYF.